Detailed here is one TCR beta chain. The repertoire was sequenced with immunoSEQ multiplex PCR; TCRdb's copy has only in-frame clones and lacks some. This table holds over 50,000 clones, roughly 87% found once. The sample comes from a study of T cell changes during pregnancy in multiple sclerosis. In germline, CDR1 is KGHSH, CDR2 LQKENI. Trimming removed 2 bases from V and 4 bases from J, with 17 bases in between. There are 16 residues in the CDR3. The chain couples TRBV18 to TRBJ2-5, with a possible D match to TRBD1 (6 bases). The TCR comes from a female donor with multiple sclerosis, enrolled in a pregnancy study. Specimen: peripheral blood, collected in the first trimester of pregnancy. CDR3 DNA sequence: TGTGCCAGCTCACCAGAGTATCAGGGGAGCGTAGAGACCCAGTACTTC. It is translated as CASSPEYQGSVETQYF.